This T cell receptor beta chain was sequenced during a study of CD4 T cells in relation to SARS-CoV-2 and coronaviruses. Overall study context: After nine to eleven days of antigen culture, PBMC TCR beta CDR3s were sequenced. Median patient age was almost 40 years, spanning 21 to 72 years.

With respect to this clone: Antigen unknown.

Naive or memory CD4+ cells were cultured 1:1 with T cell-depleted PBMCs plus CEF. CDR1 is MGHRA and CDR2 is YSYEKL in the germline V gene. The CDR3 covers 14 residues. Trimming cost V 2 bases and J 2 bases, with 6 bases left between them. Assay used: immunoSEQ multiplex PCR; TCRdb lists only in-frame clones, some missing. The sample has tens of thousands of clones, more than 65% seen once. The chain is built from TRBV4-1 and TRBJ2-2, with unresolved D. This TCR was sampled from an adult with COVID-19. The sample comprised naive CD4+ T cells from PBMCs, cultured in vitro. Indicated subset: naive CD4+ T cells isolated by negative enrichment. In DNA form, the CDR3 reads TGCGCCAGCAGCCAACGCGGAAACACCGGGGAGCTGTTTTTT. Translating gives CASSQRGNTGELFF.